These T cell receptor beta chains were read from a single sample in a study of shared clonotypes between healthy human individuals. TCRdb keeps only in-frame clones here, not all; method: immunoSEQ multiplex PCR. The table includes more than 2 million clones, just over 90% detected once. The sequenced sample consisted of naive CD8+ T cells from PBMCs. The receptor set was obtained from a man aged 18 to 29 in good health. Some clones in this sample may be carry-over from other donors' samples. Each CDR3 is given with its conserved first and last residue. Each record gives: V gene, clone size, D gene, J gene, CDR3 protein, CDR3 DNA. A D gene is named only where the DNA matches it firmly. The size of a clone is reported for some rows only, either as once, few or many, or as a class for expanded clones.

v_call: TRBV4-1; clone_size: .; d_call: .; j_call: TRBJ2-7; cdr3_aa: CASSQDPVSRPSYEQYF; cdr3_nt: TGCGCCAGCAGCCAAGATCCGGTTAGTAGGCCCTCCTACGAGCAGTACTTC
v_call: TRBV21-1; clone_size: once; d_call: .; j_call: TRBJ2-7; cdr3_aa: CASSKLEYEQYF; cdr3_nt: TGTGCCAGCAGCAAACTGGAATACGAGCAGTACTTC
v_call: TRBV9; clone_size: .; d_call: .; j_call: TRBJ2-3; cdr3_aa: CASSALGPYTDTQYF; cdr3_nt: TGTGCCAGCAGCGCCCTAGGACCCTACACAGATACGCAGTATTTT
v_call: TRBV18; clone_size: .; d_call: .; j_call: TRBJ2-7; cdr3_aa: CASSPGARTYEQYF; cdr3_nt: TGTGCCAGCTCACCAGGGGCCAGAACCTACGAGCAGTACTTC
v_call: TRBV4-1; clone_size: .; d_call: TRBD1; j_call: TRBJ1-1; cdr3_aa: CASSHGTGYTEAFF; cdr3_nt: TGCGCCAGCAGCCACGGGACAGGCTACACTGAAGCTTTCTTT
v_call: TRBV7-9; clone_size: .; d_call: .; j_call: TRBJ1-1; cdr3_aa: CASSWTVNTEAFF; cdr3_nt: TGTGCCAGCAGCTGGACAGTGAACACTGAAGCTTTCTTT
v_call: TRBV7-9; clone_size: .; d_call: .; j_call: TRBJ1-1; cdr3_aa: CASSLDTGWNTEAFF; cdr3_nt: TGTGCCAGCAGCTTAGACACCGGTTGGAACACTGAAGCTTTCTTT
v_call: TRBV14; clone_size: .; d_call: .; j_call: TRBJ2-1; cdr3_aa: CASSQVYNEQFF; cdr3_nt: TGTGCCAGCAGCCAAGTCTACAATGAGCAGTTCTTC
v_call: TRBV7-9; clone_size: .; d_call: TRBD2; j_call: TRBJ2-7; cdr3_aa: CAIPLAGGPYEQYF; cdr3_nt: TGTGCCATTCCCTTGGCGGGAGGGCCCTACGAGCAGTACTTC
v_call: TRBV6-5; clone_size: .; d_call: TRBD1; j_call: TRBJ1-5; cdr3_aa: CASRGQGNQPQHF; cdr3_nt: TGTGCCAGCAGGGGACAGGGCAATCAGCCCCAGCATTTT
v_call: TRBV10-3; clone_size: .; d_call: TRBD2; j_call: TRBJ2-1; cdr3_aa: CAITGTSGSSYNEQFF; cdr3_nt: TGTGCCATCACAGGGACTAGCGGGAGCTCCTACAATGAGCAGTTCTTC
v_call: TRBV9; clone_size: .; d_call: .; j_call: TRBJ2-1; cdr3_aa: CASGQGSYNEQFF; cdr3_nt: TGTGCCAGCGGCCAGGGCTCCTACAATGAGCAGTTCTTC
v_call: TRBV19; clone_size: .; d_call: .; j_call: TRBJ2-2; cdr3_aa: CASKPRDLSIGELFF; cdr3_nt: TGTGCCAGTAAACCCCGGGACCTAAGTATCGGGGAGCTGTTTTTT
v_call: TRBV7-9; clone_size: once; d_call: .; j_call: TRBJ2-1; cdr3_aa: CASSYQLLSSYNEQFF; cdr3_nt: TGTGCCAGCAGTTACCAGCTGTTGAGCTCCTACAATGAGCAGTTCTTC
v_call: TRBV28; clone_size: .; d_call: .; j_call: TRBJ2-7; cdr3_aa: CASSRGDREAHEQYF; cdr3_nt: TGTGCCAGCAGCCGCGGCGACAGGGAGGCCCACGAGCAGTACTTC
v_call: TRBV9; clone_size: .; d_call: TRBD1; j_call: TRBJ2-3; cdr3_aa: CASSEDRGYTDTQYF; cdr3_nt: TGTGCCAGCAGCGAGGACAGGGGCTACACAGATACGCAGTATTTT
v_call: TRBV27; clone_size: once; d_call: .; j_call: TRBJ2-7; cdr3_aa: CASSPDGESYEQYF; cdr3_nt: TGTGCCAGCAGTCCGGACGGGGAGTCCTACGAGCAGTACTTC
v_call: TRBV15; clone_size: .; d_call: .; j_call: TRBJ1-3; cdr3_aa: CATSTPQSSGNTIYF; cdr3_nt: TGTGCCACCAGCACACCTCAGAGCTCTGGAAACACCATATATTTT
v_call: TRBV7-9; clone_size: .; d_call: TRBD2; j_call: TRBJ2-1; cdr3_aa: CASSPRFTSGRADEQFF; cdr3_nt: TGTGCCAGCAGCCCCCGATTTACTAGCGGGAGGGCCGATGAGCAGTTCTTC
v_call: TRBV7-8; clone_size: once; d_call: .; j_call: TRBJ2-7; cdr3_aa: CASSRESGRPFEQYF; cdr3_nt: TGTGCCAGCAGCCGCGAGTCAGGGAGACCCTTCGAGCAGTACTTC